Shown below are 10 T cell receptor beta chains from a single sample sequenced in a study of T cell repertoires in cytomegalovirus infection. TCRdb recomputed calls from the reads with MiXCR, one row per CDR3 protein. The sample carries about 300,000 distinct CDR3 sequences, 9.6% recorded once. Material: PBMCs. The source of these receptors is a human donor in good health (CMV status not recorded). Some clones in this sample may be carry-over from other donors' samples.

As for this clonotype: A much larger clone sits a single nucleotide away, making a read error possible. The J gene is TRBJ2-5, the V gene TRBV5-4; D is tentatively TRBD1 or TRBD2 (5 bases each). Germline V gene data show CDR1 as SGHNT and CDR2 as YYREEE (reference sequence). The CDR3 runs to 14 residues. The CDR3 here is CASSSSGAEGTLYF. The CDR3 DNA is TGTGCCAGCAGCTCTTCCGGGGCAGAGGGGACCCTGTACTTC.

This clonotype was observed at least ten times. This rearrangement joins TRBV19 to TRBJ1-2; TRBD1 matches at 9 bases. Looked up from germline, CDR1 is LNHDA and CDR2 is SQIVND (reference sequence). Germline trimming cut 5 bases from V and 4 bases from J; bases unmatched to any gene: 8. CDR3 length: 15 amino acids. Here the CDR3 reads CASSLGQGRSYGYTF. The CDR3 DNA follows: TGTGCCAGTAGTCTTGGACAGGGGCGAAGCTATGGCTACACCTTC. Looking up the rest from reference TRBV19 and TRBJ1-2 gives the full variable domain: DGGITQSPKYLFRKEGQNVTLSCEQNLNHDAMYWYRQDPGQGLRLIYYSQIVNDFQKGDIAEGYSVSREKKESFPLTVTSAQKNPTAFYLCASSLGQGRSYGYTFGSGTRLTVV.

In its sample, this clonotype was seen many times. The J gene is TRBJ2-2, the V gene TRBV5-1; 8 nucleotides match TRBD1. With 4 bases clipped from V and 2 bases from J, the junction kept 7 bases outside the gene matches. CDR3 length equals 16 residues. CDR1 is SGHRS, CDR2 YFSETQ, per germline. The CDR3 sequence: CASSGTGSANTGELFF. The CDR3 nucleotides are TGCGCCAGCAGCGGGACAGGTTCCGCAAACACCGGGGAGCTGTTTTTT.

There are many counts of this clonotype. This chain joins TRBV29-1 and TRBJ2-1, with unresolved D. The germline V gene has CDR1 SQVTM and CDR2 ANQGSEA. The CDR3 length is 11 residues. The ends were cut back, 4 bases at V and 7 bases at J, with 8 bases in the middle. CDR3: CSVARANEQFF. DNA for the CDR3: TGCAGCGTTGCTCGAGCGAATGAGCAGTTCTTC.

This clonotype was recorded at least ten times. This sequence joins TRBV4-2 and TRBJ2-1; no firm D call. The CDR3 is made up of 15 amino acids. Germline CDR1 LGHNA, CDR2 YNFKEQ. The germline V and J ends were trimmed by 0 bases and 0 bases, with 6 bases remaining between them. CDR3 in DNA: TGTGCCAGCAGCCAAGACCGGAACTCCTACAATGAGCAGTTCTTC. This translates into CASSQDRNSYNEQFF.

This clonotype was picked up many times. The rearrangement links TRBV7-2 to TRBJ1-2; D unresolved. The CDR3 sequence is 15 residues long. V shed 5 bases and J shed 2 bases, with 15 bases lying between them. The V gene's germline CDR1 is SGHTA and CDR2 FQGNSA. CDR3 nucleotide sequence: TGTGCCAGCAGCCCAGCCCTGATAGGGAACTATGGCTACACCTTC. Protein sequence: CASSPALIGNYGYTF.

This clonotype has more than one count but fewer than ten. This chain connects TRBV28 to TRBJ2-7; TRBD2 is a possible D gene (5 bases). Germline V gene data show CDR1 as MDHEN and CDR2 as SYDVKM. Trimming took off 3 bases at V and 2 bases at J, with 11 bases between the two ends. The CDR3 runs to 14 residues. For the CDR3, the DNA is TGTGCCAGCAGTTTGATTGGACTTACCTACGAGCAGTACTTC. Protein: CASSLIGLTYEQYF.

Many counts were recorded for this clonotype. This chain joins TRBV12-3 or TRBV12-4 and TRBJ1-5, with a weak D call TRBD1 (5 bases). This CDR3 contains 14 residues. V gave up 3 bases and J gave up 7 bases, with 13 bases separating them. The CDR3 DNA follows: TGTGCCAGCAGTTTTACGGGAGGGGCGCAGCCCCAGCATTTT. This encodes CASSFTGGAQPQHF.

This clonotype was observed a single time. This chain connects TRBV10-3 to TRBJ1-1; D possibly corresponds to TRBD1 (5 bases). Trimming took off 6 bases at V and 0 bases at J, with 11 bases between the two ends. The CDR3 spans 14 residues. From germline, CDR1 is ENHRY and CDR2 SYGVKD. This chain's CDR3 is CAISPGPLNTEAFF. For the CDR3, the DNA is TGTGCCATCAGCCCGGGACCGTTGAACACTGAAGCTTTCTTT.

This clonotype was counted many times. The chain has TRBV29-1 and TRBJ1-3; weak D call: TRBD1 (5 bases). V was trimmed by 0 bases and J by 1 base, leaving 10 bases between them. Germline loops: CDR1 SQVTM, CDR2 ANQGSEA. The CDR3 runs 15 residues. The CDR3 DNA is TGCAGCGTTGAAGATTACCAGGGATCTGGAAACACCATATATTTT. Its protein is CSVEDYQGSGNTIYF. The full variable domain, its missing parts supplied by reference TRBV29-1 and TRBJ1-3, is SAVISQKPSRDICQRGTSLTIQCQVDSQVTMMFWYRQQPGQSLTLIATANQGSEATYESGFVIDKFPISRPNLTFSTLTVSNMSPEDSSIYLCSVEDYQGSGNTIYFGEGSWLTVV.